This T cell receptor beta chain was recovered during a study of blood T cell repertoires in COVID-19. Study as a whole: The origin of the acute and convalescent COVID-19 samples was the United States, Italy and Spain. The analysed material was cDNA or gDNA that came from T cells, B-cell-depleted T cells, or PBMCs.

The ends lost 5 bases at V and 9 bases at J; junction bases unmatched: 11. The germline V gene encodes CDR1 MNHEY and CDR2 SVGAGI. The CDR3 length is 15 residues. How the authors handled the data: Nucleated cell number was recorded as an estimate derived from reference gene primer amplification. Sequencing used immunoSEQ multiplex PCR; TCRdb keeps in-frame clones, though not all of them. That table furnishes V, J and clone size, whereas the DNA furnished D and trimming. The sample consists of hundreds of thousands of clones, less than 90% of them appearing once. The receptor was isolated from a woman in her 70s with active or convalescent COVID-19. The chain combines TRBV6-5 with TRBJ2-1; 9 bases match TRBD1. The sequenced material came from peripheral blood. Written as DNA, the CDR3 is TGTGCCAGCAGTCCACTCACAGGGGGCGCGGGTGAGCAGTTCTTC. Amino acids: CASSPLTGGAGEQFF.